This T cell receptor (beta chain) was sequenced during a study of blood T cell repertoires in COVID-19. Background on the study: Donors in the United States, Italy and Spain gave samples during acute or convalescent COVID-19. The analysed material was cDNA or gDNA that came from T cells, B-cell-depleted T cells, or PBMCs.

Trimming cost V 1 base and J 5 bases; bases outside gene matches: 9. The CDR3 has 16 amino acids. Germline V gives CDR1 SGDLS, CDR2 YYNGEE. Original methodology: Estimation of nucleated cell counts was performed using reference gene primer amplification. The method was immunoSEQ multiplex PCR; TCRdb's version includes in-frame clones alone and lacks a portion of them. The V and J calls and the clone size are those of that table, but D and trimming were determined from the DNA. The repertoire holds about 14,000 clones, with approximately 80% as singletons. Sequences were obtained from peripheral blood. The chain couples TRBV9 to TRBJ2-5; 9 bases align to TRBD2. This TCR derives from a woman aged 45-60 years with active or convalescent COVID-19. The CDR3 loop is CASSVLAGVRRETQYF. CDR3 DNA: TGTGCCAGCAGCGTATTAGCGGGAGTGAGAAGGGAGACCCAGTACTTC.